These 28 T cell receptor beta chains share one sample of origin, sequenced in a study of cytomegalovirus exposure and HLA in healthy donors. In the PCR, 60 Vbeta and 13 Jbeta primers were used. TCRdb's table, derived via immunoSEQ multiplex PCR, lists solely in-frame clones and lacks some. Found here are around 110,000 clones, approximately 9.4% of them singletons; the top ten hold roughly 3.1%. Sequencing was performed on PBMCs. These receptors were obtained from a man aged 25 to 40 in good health and CMV-seronegative.

This clone has more than one count but fewer than ten. The chain uses TRBV7-2 and TRBJ2-7; 7 bases map to TRBD1. Losses at the gene ends were 5 bases for V and 2 bases for J; bases not matched to a gene: 6. There are 14 residues in the CDR3. Germline loops: CDR1 SGHTA, CDR2 FQGNSA. The CDR3 is CASSPAGTAYEQYF. The CDR3 DNA reads as TGTGCCAGCAGCCCAGCCGGGACAGCCTACGAGCAGTACTTC.

The chain carries TRBV27 and TRBJ2-7; D not certain. Trimming took off 0 bases at V and 1 base at J, with 13 bases between the two ends. Per germline, CDR1 MNHEY and CDR2 SMNVEV (reference sequence). The CDR3 has 16 amino acids. The CDR3, as DNA: TGTGCCAGCAGTTTATCTTTCCTAGGTGCGTCCTACGAGCAGTACTTC. Translating it yields CASSLSFLGASYEQYF.

This sequence joins TRBV4-1 and TRBJ2-3; TRBD1 aligns across 11 bases. CDR3 length: 18 residues. V lost 2 bases, J lost 6 bases, and 13 bases stayed unmatched. CDR1 and CDR2 (germline): MGHRA, YSYEKL. CDR3 amino acids: CASSQRGPGTGGLDTQYF. CDR3 in DNA: TGCGCCAGCAGCCAAAGGGGCCCCGGGACAGGGGGTCTCGATACGCAGTATTTT.

In the case of this clone: The same CDR3 arises from other DNA sequences in this sample as well. The V call is TRBV7-9, the J call TRBJ1-1, with D hard to call. Deletions cut 5 bases from V and 8 bases from J, with 12 bases between. The CDR3 extends over 12 amino acids. Germline-derived CDR1 and CDR2 are SEHNR and FQNEAQ (reference sequence). CDR3 residues: CASSPGNGEAFF. The CDR3 region has the DNA TGTGCCAGCAGCCCCGGGAATGGCGAAGCTTTCTTT.

CDR3 amino acids: CASSSRDRGTDTQYF. The CDR3 coding sequence is TGTGCCAGCAGCAGCCGGGACAGGGGAACAGATACGCAGTATTTT. The J gene is TRBJ2-3, the V gene TRBV5-8, with TRBD1 matching over 10 bases. The V gene end was trimmed by 4 bases and the J gene end by 3 bases; junction bases not matched to a gene: 5. The CDR3 length is 15 residues. Germline CDR1 and CDR2: SGHTS and YDEGEE. Full variable domain (remainder filled in from reference TRBV5-8 and TRBJ2-3): EAGVTQSPTHLIKTRGQQATLRCSPISGHTSVYWYQQALGLGLQFLLWYDEGEERNRGNFPPRFSGRQFPNYSSELNVNALELEDSALYLCASSSRDRGTDTQYFGPGTRLTVL.

This clone was picked up many times. The rearrangement joins TRBV7-9 to TRBJ1-1, with unresolved D. The CDR3 totals 15 residues. In germline, CDR1 is SEHNR, CDR2 FQNEAQ (reference sequence). Between the trimmed V and J ends, which lost 5 bases and 5 bases, there was a span of 18 bases. The CDR3 reads CASSPLYGVRTEAFF. The DNA of the CDR3 is TGTGCCAGCAGCCCCCTTTACGGGGTGAGAACTGAAGCTTTCTTT.

The V gene is TRBV5-1, the J gene TRBJ2-1; 8 nucleotides match TRBD2. CDR3 length equals 15 residues. CDR1 and CDR2 (germline): SGHRS, YFSETQ. Unmatched junction bases numbered 10, after V lost 4 bases and J lost 7 bases. CDR3 bases: TGCGCCAGCAGCCTAGAGCGGGGGCTACAGAATGAGCAGTTCTTC. It codes for CASSLERGLQNEQFF.

The rearrangement uses TRBV12-5 and TRBJ2-7; TRBD2 might be the D (5 bases). Germline CDR1 LGHNT, CDR2 FRNRAP. The V end was cut by 9 bases, the J end by 2 bases, with 11 bases between. This CDR3 comprises 12 residues. CDR3 DNA: TGTGCTAGCTCAGAGGGAGCCTACGAGCAGTACTTC. Translation: CASSEGAYEQYF.

This clone showed up just a few times. The chain joins TRBV5-8 to TRBJ1-5, with TRBD1 matching 10 bases. V was clipped by 1 base and J by 4 bases; unmatched bases: 5. Germline values: CDR1 SGHTS, CDR2 YDEGEE. The CDR3 runs to 16 residues. CDR3 in amino acids: CASSLMVGQGNQPQHF. The CDR3 nucleotides read TGTGCCAGCAGCTTGATGGTGGGACAGGGGAATCAGCCCCAGCATTTT.

The rearrangement links TRBV18 to TRBJ2-5, with D perhaps matching TRBD2 (7 bases). Germline-derived CDR1 and CDR2 are KGHSH and LQKENI. V gave up 2 bases and J gave up 5 bases, with 12 bases separating them. CDR3 length equals 14 residues. The CDR3: CASSPAGALETQYF. The CDR3 DNA follows: TGTGCCAGCTCACCAGCGGGGGCACTCGAGACCCAGTACTTC.

This sequence joins TRBV6-1 and TRBJ1-2; D might be TRBD1 (5 bases). The CDR3 totals 12 residues. V was trimmed by 2 bases and J by 8 bases, leaving 9 bases between them. Germline CDR1 reads MNHNS; CDR2 reads SASEGT. Here the CDR3 reads CASSEQGGGYTF. The CDR3 DNA reads TGTGCCAGCAGTGAACAGGGCGGCGGCTACACCTTC.

V gene TRBV11-2 combines with J gene TRBJ1-2; TRBD1 aligns across 8 bases. The V and J ends lost 0 bases and 5 bases, in that order; junction bases with no gene match: 2. Germline loops: CDR1 SGHAT, CDR2 FQNNGV. CDR3 size: 14 residues. The CDR3 reads CASSLDGQGYGYTF. The CDR3 nucleotides are TGTGCCAGCAGCTTAGATGGACAGGGATATGGCTACACCTTC.

The chain joins TRBV27 to TRBJ2-7; TRBD2 aligns across 7 bases. CDR3 length: 16 residues. V was pared by 5 bases and J by 2 bases, with 12 bases of the junction left unmatched. Per germline, CDR1 MNHEY and CDR2 SMNVEV (reference sequence). CDR3 nucleotide sequence: TGTGCCAGCAGTCCCAGTTGGGGGGGTATGACCTACGAGCAGTACTTC. Translated, it gives CASSPSWGGMTYEQYF.

The chain links TRBV6-1 to TRBJ2-5; 7 nucleotides line up with TRBD2. V gave up 8 bases and J gave up 5 bases; unmatched junction bases: 11. From germline, CDR1 is MNHNS and CDR2 SASEGT. This CDR3 has 14 amino acids. The CDR3 nucleotides read TGTGCCAGCCTATTGGGGGGGTCGGGTGAGACCCAGTACTTC. This translates into CASLLGGSGETQYF.

The chain is built from TRBV5-6 and TRBJ1-2; 9 bases are a match to TRBD1. V dropped 4 bases and J dropped 7; count of bases not matched to a gene: 8. The CDR3 loop spans 14 amino acids. Per the germline V gene, CDR1 is SGHDT and CDR2 is YYEEEE. The CDR3 DNA reads as TGTGCCAGCAGCCGGGGACAGGGATATCGTGGCTACACCTTC. Encoded protein: CASSRGQGYRGYTF.

The chain uses TRBV29-1 and TRBJ1-5; no clear D gene. The CDR3 extends over 13 amino acids. CDR1 is SQVTM and CDR2 is ANQGSEA in the germline V gene. V dropped 0 bases and J dropped 5 bases, with 8 bases sitting between them. The CDR3 region has the DNA TGCAGCGTTGAAGATTCAGAAGATCAGCCCCAGCATTTT. Its protein product is CSVEDSEDQPQHF.

This clone was counted a few times. The chain has TRBV6-4 and TRBJ2-1; a possible D gene is TRBD2 (7 bases). Trimming took off 3 bases at V and 4 bases at J, with 13 bases between the two ends. Germline loops: CDR1 MRHNA, CDR2 SNTAGT. The CDR3 is made up of 15 amino acids. The CDR3 here is CASSDNGGLYNEQFF. The CDR3 DNA reads as TGTGCCAGCAGTGATAACGGGGGGCTATACAATGAGCAGTTCTTC.

The V and J genes are TRBV7-9 and TRBJ2-1, with D maybe TRBD2 (5 bases). V gave up 3 bases and J gave up 0 bases, with 9 bases separating them. The CDR3 runs 15 residues. The germline CDR1 and CDR2 sequences are SEHNR and FQNEAQ (reference sequence). Written as DNA, the CDR3 is TGTGCCAGCAGCTTTCACCGGGGCTCCTACAATGAGCAGTTCTTC. Translating gives CASSFHRGSYNEQFF.

A few counts support this clone. This rearrangement joins TRBV6-5 to TRBJ2-7; D perhaps matches TRBD2 (7 bases). CDR3 size: 12 residues. The V gene lost 6 bases and the J gene lost 3 bases, with 9 bases spanning the gap. Germline values: CDR1 MNHEY, CDR2 SVGAGI. CDR3 region: CASRGGDYEQYF. The CDR3 DNA sequence: TGTGCCAGCAGAGGGGGGGACTACGAGCAGTACTTC.

This clone has just a few counts. The chain is built from TRBV5-1 and TRBJ2-3; D call uncertain. Trimming removed 4 bases at V and 0 bases at J, with 15 bases between. The CDR3 extends over 16 amino acids. From germline, CDR1 is SGHRS and CDR2 YFSETQ. In DNA form, the CDR3 reads TGCGCCAGCAGCCCGCTAGGTAGTCAGAGCACAGATACGCAGTATTTT. Its translation is CASSPLGSQSTDTQYF.

The rearrangement uses TRBV4-1 and TRBJ1-2; a weak D match, TRBD1 (6 bases). The CDR3 totals 15 residues. V lost 2 bases and J 4 bases, leaving 14 bases between the germline ends. Germline V CDR1 and CDR2: MGHRA, YSYEKL. The CDR3 sequence: CASSQRTGPFYGYTF. For the CDR3, the DNA is TGCGCCAGCAGCCAAAGAACAGGGCCCTTCTATGGCTACACCTTC.

The V call is TRBV5-4, the J call TRBJ1-1; 7 bases line up with TRBD1. The CDR3 contains 17 residues. The V gene end was trimmed by 4 bases and the J gene end by 0 bases; junction bases not matched to a gene: 12. The germline V gene encodes CDR1 SGHNT and CDR2 YYREEE (reference sequence). CDR3 DNA sequence: TGTGCCAGCAGCGAAGAGAGGGGGCGAAGCATGAACACTGAAGCTTTCTTT. It translates to CASSEERGRSMNTEAFF.

The rearrangement uses TRBV29-1 and TRBJ1-2; unclear D gene. This CDR3 spans 11 amino acids. Germline loops: CDR1 SQVTM, CDR2 ANQGSEA. Trimming pared 8 bases from V and 8 bases from J, leaving 15 bases between. The chain's CDR3 is CSHQVYGGYTF. Here the CDR3 DNA reads TGCAGCCACCAGGTCTACGGAGGCTACACCTTC.

This CDR3 reads CASKTGSSNQPQHF. The CDR3 DNA reads TGTGCCAGCAAGACAGGGTCTAGCAATCAGCCCCAGCATTTT. The chain is built from TRBV19 and TRBJ1-5; 7 bases are a match to TRBD1. J was trimmed by 0 bases and V by 9 bases; bases with no gene match: 5. Germline values: CDR1 LNHDA, CDR2 SQIVND (reference sequence). The CDR3 length is 14 residues. The full variable domain, its missing parts supplied by reference TRBV19 and TRBJ1-5, is DGGITQSPKYLFRKEGQNVTLSCEQNLNHDAMYWYRQDPGQGLRLIYYSQIVNDFQKGDIAEGYSVSREKKESFPLTVTSAQKNPTAFYLCASKTGSSNQPQHFGDGTRLSIL.

Only a few counts were recorded for this clone. The chain couples TRBV14 to TRBJ2-7; perhaps TRBD1 as D (6 bases). Between the trimmed V and J ends, which lost 5 bases and 10 bases, there was a span of 12 bases. CDR1 is SGHDN, CDR2 FVKESK, per germline. The CDR3 runs 11 residues. DNA for the CDR3: TGTGCCAGCAGCTCAACAGGGCGTCAGTACTTC. Its translation is CASSSTGRQYF.

The table lists this clone with a few counts. The chain carries TRBV19 and TRBJ2-7; D is unclear. CDR1 and CDR2 (germline): LNHDA, SQIVND (reference sequence). Trimming left V 5 bases short and J 2 bases short, with 4 bases between. The CDR3 runs to 11 residues. The CDR3 spells CASSSTYEQYF. CDR3 sequence (DNA): TGTGCCAGTAGTTCAACCTACGAGCAGTACTTC.

The J gene is TRBJ2-5, the V gene TRBV9, with 10 bases identical to TRBD1. With V trimmed by 2 bases and J by 4 bases, 2 bases remained unmatched. This CDR3 region has 14 residues. Per germline, CDR1 SGDLS and CDR2 YYNGEE. The CDR3, as DNA: TGTGCCAGCAGCGTGACAGGGGGCGCAGAGACCCAGTACTTC. Translating gives CASSVTGGAETQYF.

The chain combines TRBV2 with TRBJ1-1; the D is unclear. Trimming shortened V by 2 bases and J by 5 bases, and 9 bases separated the two germline ends. CDR3 length: 13 residues. Looked up from germline, CDR1 is SNHLY and CDR2 is FYNNEI. For the CDR3, the DNA is TGTGCCAGCAGTGAAAACACCGATACTGAAGCTTTCTTT. This gives the protein CASSENTDTEAFF.